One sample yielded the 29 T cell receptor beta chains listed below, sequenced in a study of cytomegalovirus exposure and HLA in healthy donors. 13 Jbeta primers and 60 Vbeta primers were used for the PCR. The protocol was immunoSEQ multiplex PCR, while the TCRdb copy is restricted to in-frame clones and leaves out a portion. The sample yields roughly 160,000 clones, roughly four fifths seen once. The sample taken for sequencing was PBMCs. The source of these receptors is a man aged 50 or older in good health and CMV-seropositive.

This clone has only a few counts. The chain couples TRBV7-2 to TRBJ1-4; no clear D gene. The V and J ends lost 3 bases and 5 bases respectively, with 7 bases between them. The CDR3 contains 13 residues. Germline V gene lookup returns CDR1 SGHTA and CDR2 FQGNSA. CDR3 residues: CASSLGRNEKLFF. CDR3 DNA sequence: TGTGCCAGCAGCTTGGGCAGGAATGAAAAACTGTTTTTT.

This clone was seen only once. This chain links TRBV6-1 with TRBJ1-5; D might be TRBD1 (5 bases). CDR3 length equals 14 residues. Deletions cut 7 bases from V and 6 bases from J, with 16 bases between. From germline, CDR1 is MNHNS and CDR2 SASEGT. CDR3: CASKKGFTSQPQHF. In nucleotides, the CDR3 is TGTGCCAGCAAAAAGGGGTTTACGAGTCAGCCCCAGCATTTT.

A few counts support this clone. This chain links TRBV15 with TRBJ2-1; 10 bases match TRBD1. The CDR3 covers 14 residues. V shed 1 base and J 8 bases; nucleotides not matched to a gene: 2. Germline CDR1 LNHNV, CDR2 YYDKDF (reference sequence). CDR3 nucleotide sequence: TGTGCCACCAGCAGAGCCGGGACAGGGGATGAGCAGTTCTTC. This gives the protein CATSRAGTGDEQFF.

CDR3 amino acids: CSVRTNTEAFF. The DNA for the CDR3 is TGCAGCGTCAGAACGAACACTGAAGCTTTCTTT. The rearrangement joins TRBV29-1 to TRBJ1-1; D unresolved. The germline CDR1 and CDR2 sequences are SQVTM and ANQGSEA. The V gene lost 6 bases and the J gene lost 1 base, with 6 bases spanning the gap. The CDR3 spans 11 residues.

The CDR3 loop is CASSLGTSSLSETQYF. The CDR3 DNA reads as TGTGCCAGCAGCTTAGGGACTAGCTCCCTATCGGAGACCCAGTACTTC. The chain couples TRBV7-6 to TRBJ2-5; 8 bases are shared with TRBD2. Germline trimming cut 1 base from V and 5 bases from J; bases unmatched to any gene: 9. Germline CDR1 and CDR2: SGHVS and FNYEAQ. The CDR3 loop spans 16 amino acids.

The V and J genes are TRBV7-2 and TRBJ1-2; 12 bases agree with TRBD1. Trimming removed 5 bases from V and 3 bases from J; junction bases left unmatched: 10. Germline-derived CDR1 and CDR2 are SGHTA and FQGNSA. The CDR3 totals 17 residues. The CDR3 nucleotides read TGTGCCAGCAGCGCCAGGGGGACAGGGGGCATGGACTATGGCTACACCTTC. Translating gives CASSARGTGGMDYGYTF.

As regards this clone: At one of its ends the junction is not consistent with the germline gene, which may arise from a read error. The CDR3 protein is CASSFGQLALIF. DNA for the CDR3: TGTGCCAGCAGCTTCGGACAACTCGCTTTGATCTTC. The chain employs TRBV5-5 and TRBJ2-1; tentatively, D is TRBD1 (5 bases). Per the germline V gene, CDR1 is SGHKS and CDR2 is YYEKEE (reference sequence). This CDR3 is built from 12 residues.

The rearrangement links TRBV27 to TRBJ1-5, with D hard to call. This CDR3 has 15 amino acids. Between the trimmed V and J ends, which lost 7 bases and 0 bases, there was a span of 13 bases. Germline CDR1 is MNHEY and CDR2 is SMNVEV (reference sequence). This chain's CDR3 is CASITRHHSNQPQHF. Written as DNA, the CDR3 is TGTGCCAGCATAACCCGACATCATAGCAATCAGCCCCAGCATTTT.

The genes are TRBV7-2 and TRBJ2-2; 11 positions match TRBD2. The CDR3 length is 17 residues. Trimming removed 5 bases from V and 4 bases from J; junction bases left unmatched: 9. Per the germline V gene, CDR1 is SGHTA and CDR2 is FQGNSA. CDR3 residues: CASSATLAGGSTGELFF. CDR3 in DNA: TGTGCCAGCAGCGCTACGCTAGCGGGAGGCTCCACCGGGGAGCTGTTTTTT.

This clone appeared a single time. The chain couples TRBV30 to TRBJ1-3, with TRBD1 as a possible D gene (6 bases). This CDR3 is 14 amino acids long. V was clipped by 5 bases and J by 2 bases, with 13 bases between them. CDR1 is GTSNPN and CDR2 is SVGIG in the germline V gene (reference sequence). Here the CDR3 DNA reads TGTGCCTGGGCAGGGGAAAATACTGGAAACACCATATATTTT. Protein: CAWAGENTGNTIYF.

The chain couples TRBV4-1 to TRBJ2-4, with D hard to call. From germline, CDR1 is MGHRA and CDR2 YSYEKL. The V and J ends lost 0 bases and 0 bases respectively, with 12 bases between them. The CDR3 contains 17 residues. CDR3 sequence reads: CASSQDYEFLAKNIQYF. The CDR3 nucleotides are TGCGCCAGCAGCCAAGATTACGAGTTCCTAGCCAAAAACATTCAGTACTTC.

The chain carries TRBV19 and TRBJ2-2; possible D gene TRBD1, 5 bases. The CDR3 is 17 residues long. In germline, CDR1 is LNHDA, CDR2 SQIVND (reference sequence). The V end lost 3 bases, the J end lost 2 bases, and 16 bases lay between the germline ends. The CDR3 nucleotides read TGTGCCAGTAGTATCTACGGAGACAGCTATAACACCGGGGAGCTGTTTTTT. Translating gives CASSIYGDSYNTGELFF.

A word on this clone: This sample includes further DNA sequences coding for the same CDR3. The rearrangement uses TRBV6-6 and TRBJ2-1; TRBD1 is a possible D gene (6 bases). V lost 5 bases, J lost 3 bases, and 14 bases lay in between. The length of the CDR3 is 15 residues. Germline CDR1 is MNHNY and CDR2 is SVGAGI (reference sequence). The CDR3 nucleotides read TGTGCCAGCAGTCGCCGGGACACACACTACAATGAGCAGTTCTTC. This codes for CASSRRDTHYNEQFF.

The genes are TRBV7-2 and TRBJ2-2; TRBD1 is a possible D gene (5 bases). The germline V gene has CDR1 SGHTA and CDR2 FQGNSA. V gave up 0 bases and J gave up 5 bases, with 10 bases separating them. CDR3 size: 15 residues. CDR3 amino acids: CASSLAGKGTGELFF. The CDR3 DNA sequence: TGTGCCAGCAGCTTAGCGGGAAAGGGGACCGGGGAGCTGTTTTTT.

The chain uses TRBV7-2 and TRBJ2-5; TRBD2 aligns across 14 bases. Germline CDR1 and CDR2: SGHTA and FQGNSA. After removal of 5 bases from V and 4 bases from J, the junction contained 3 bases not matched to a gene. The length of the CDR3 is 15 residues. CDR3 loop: CASSPGLAGGETQYF. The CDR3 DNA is TGTGCCAGCAGCCCCGGACTAGCGGGAGGAGAGACCCAGTACTTC.

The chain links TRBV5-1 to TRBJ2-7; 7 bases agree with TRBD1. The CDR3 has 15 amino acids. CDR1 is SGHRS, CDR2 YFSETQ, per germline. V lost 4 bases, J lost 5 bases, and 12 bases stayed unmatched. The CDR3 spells CASSPRDSSSNEQYF. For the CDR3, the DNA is TGCGCCAGCAGCCCGAGGGACAGCTCATCGAACGAGCAGTACTTC.

This chain's CDR3 is CASSLTSGSRSEQFF. The CDR3 DNA reads TGCGCCAGCAGCTTGACTAGCGGGAGTCGGAGTGAGCAGTTCTTC. The gene calls are TRBV5-1 and TRBJ2-1; 11 bases are a match to TRBD2. With V trimmed by 1 base and J by 9 bases, 6 bases remained unmatched. Germline V lookup: CDR1 SGHRS, CDR2 YFSETQ. The CDR3 has 15 residues.

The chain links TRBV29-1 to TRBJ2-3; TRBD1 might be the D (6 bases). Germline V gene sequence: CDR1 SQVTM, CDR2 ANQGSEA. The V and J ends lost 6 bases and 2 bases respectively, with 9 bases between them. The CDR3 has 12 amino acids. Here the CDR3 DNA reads TGCAGCGTAGAGGGGGACACAGATACGCAGTATTTT. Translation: CSVEGDTDTQYF.

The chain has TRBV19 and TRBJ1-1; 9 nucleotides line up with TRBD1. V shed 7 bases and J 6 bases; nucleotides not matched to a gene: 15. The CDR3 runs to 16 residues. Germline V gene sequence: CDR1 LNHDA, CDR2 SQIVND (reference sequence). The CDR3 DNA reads TGTGCCAGTACCCCTCTTCCTACAGGGGGCATGGCTGAAGCTTTCTTT. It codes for CASTPLPTGGMAEAFF.

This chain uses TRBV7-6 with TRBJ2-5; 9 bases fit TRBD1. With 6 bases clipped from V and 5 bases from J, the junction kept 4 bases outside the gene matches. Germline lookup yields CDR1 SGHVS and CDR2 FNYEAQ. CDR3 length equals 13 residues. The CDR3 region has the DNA TGTGCCAGCAGAGGACAGGGGTTGGAGACCCAGTACTTC. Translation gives CASRGQGLETQYF.

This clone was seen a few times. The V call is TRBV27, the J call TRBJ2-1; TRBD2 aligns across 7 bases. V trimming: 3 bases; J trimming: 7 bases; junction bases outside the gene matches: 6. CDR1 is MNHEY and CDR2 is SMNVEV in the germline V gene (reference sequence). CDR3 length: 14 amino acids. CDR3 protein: CASSFGLGGNEQFF. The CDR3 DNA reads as TGTGCCAGCAGTTTCGGACTAGGTGGGAATGAGCAGTTCTTC.

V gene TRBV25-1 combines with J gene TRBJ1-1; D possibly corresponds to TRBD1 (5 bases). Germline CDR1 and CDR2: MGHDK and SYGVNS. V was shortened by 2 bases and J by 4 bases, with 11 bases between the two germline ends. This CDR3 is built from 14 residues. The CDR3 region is CASSERQRTTEAFF. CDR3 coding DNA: TGTGCCAGCAGTGAAAGACAGAGAACCACTGAAGCTTTCTTT.

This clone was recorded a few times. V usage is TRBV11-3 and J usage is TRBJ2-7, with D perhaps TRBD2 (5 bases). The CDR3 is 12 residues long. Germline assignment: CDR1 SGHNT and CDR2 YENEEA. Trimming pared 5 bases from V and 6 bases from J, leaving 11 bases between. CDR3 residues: CASSIGRGEQYF. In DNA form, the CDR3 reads TGTGCCAGCAGCATAGGACGGGGCGAGCAGTACTTC. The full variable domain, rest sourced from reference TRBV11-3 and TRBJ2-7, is EAGVVQSPRYKIIEKKQPVAFWCNPISGHNTLYWYLQNLGQGPELLIRYENEEAVDDSQLPKDRFSAERLKGVDSTLKIQPAELGDSAVYLCASSIGRGEQYFGPGTRLTVT.

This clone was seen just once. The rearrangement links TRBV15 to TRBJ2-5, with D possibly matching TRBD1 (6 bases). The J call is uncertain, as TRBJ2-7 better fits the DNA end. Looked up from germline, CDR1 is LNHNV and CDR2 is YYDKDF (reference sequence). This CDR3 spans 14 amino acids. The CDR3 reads CATSRSSRGAEQYF. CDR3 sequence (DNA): TGTGCCACCAGCAGGTCTAGCAGGGGCGCCGAGCAGTACTTC.

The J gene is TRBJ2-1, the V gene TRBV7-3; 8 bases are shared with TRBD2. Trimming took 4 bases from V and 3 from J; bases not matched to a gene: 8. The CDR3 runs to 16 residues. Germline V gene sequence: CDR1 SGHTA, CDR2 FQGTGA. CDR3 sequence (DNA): TGTGCCAGCAGCTCTACGGGGGGGGCGTACTACAATGAGCAGTTCTTC. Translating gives CASSSTGGAYYNEQFF.

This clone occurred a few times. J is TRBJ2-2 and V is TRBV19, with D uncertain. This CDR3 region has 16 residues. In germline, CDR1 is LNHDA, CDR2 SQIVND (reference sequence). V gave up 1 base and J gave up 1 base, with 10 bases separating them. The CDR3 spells CASSIAGSWNTGELFF. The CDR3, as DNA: TGTGCCAGTAGTATAGCGGGTTCTTGGAACACCGGGGAGCTGTTTTTT.

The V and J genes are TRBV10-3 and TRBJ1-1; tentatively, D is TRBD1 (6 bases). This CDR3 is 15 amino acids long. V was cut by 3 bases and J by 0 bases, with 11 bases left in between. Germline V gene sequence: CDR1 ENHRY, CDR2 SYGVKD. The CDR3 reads CAISEQGSLNTEAFF. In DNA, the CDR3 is TGTGCCATCAGTGAACAGGGCAGTTTGAACACTGAAGCTTTCTTT.

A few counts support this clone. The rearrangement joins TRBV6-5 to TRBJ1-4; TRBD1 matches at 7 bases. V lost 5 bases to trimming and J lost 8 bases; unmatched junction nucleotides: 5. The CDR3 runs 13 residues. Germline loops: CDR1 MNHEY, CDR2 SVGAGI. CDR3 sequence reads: CASSDRVREKLFF. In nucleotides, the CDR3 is TGTGCCAGCAGTGACAGGGTTCGGGAAAAACTGTTTTTT.

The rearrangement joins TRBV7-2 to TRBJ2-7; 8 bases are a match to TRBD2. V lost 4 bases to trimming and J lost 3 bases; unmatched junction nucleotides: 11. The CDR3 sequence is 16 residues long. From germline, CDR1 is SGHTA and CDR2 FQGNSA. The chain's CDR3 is CASSYSAPGGGYEQYF. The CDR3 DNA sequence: TGTGCCAGCAGCTACAGCGCCCCGGGGGGGGGCTACGAGCAGTACTTC. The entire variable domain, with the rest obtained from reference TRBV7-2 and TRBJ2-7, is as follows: GAGVSQSPSNKVTEKGKDVELRCDPISGHTALYWYRQSLGQGLEFLIYFQGNSAPDKSGLPSDRFSAERTGGSVSTLTIQRTQQEDSAVYLCASSYSAPGGGYEQYFGPGTRLTVT.